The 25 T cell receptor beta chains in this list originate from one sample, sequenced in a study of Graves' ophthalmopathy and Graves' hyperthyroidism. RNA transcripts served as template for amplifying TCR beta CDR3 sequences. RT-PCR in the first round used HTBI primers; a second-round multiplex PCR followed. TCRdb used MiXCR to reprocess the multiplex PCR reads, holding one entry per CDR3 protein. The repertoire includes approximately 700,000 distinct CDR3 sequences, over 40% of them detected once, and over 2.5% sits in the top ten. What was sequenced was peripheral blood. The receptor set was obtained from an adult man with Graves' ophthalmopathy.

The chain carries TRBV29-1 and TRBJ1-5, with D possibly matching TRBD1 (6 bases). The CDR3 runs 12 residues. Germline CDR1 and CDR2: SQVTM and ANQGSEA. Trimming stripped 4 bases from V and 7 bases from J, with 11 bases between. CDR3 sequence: CSVVGQGQPQHF. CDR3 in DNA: TGCAGCGTTGTAGGGCAGGGGCAGCCCCAGCATTTT.

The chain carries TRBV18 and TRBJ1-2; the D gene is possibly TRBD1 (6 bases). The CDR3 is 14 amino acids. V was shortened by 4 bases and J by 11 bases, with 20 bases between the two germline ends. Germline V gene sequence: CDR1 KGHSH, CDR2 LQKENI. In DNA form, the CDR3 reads TGTGCCAGCTCACAAACCCGGACGGCGCAGGGGTACACCTTC. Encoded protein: CASSQTRTAQGYTF. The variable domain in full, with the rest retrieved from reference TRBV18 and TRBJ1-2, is NAGVMQNPRHLVRRRGQEARLRCSPMKGHSHVYWYRQLPEEGLKFMVYLQKENIIDESGMPKERFSAEFPKEGPSILRIQQVVRGDSAAYFCASSQTRTAQGYTFGSGTRLTVV.

CDR3 amino acids: CAISHGGQGTYEQYF. The CDR3, as DNA: TGTGCCATCAGTCATGGGGGACAGGGTACCTACGAGCAGTACTTC. This chain connects TRBV10-3 to TRBJ2-7; 9 bases line up with TRBD1. This CDR3 contains 15 residues. Trimming cost V 5 bases and J 2 bases; bases outside gene matches: 7. The germline CDR1 and CDR2 sequences are ENHRY and SYGVKD.

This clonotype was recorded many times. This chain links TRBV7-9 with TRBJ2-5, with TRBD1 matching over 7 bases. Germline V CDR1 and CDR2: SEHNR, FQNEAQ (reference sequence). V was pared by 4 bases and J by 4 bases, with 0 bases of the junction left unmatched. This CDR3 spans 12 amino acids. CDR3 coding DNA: TGTGCCAGCAGCTCAGGGGGAGAGACCCAGTACTTC. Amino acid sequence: CASSSGGETQYF.

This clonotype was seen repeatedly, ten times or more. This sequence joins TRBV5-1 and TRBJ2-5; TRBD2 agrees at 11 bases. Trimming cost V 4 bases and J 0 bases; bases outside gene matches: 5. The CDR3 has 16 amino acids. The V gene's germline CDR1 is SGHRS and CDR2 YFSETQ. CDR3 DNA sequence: TGCGCCAGCAGCGCGCTAGCGGGAGGACACCAAGAGACCCAGTACTTC. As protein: CASSALAGGHQETQYF.

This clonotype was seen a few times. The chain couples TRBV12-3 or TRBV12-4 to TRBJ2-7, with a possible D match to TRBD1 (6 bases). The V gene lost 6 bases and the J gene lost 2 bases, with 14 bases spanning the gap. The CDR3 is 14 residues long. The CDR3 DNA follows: TGTGCCAGCAGCCCATCCGGACAGCCCTACGAGCAGTACTTC. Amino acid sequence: CASSPSGQPYEQYF.

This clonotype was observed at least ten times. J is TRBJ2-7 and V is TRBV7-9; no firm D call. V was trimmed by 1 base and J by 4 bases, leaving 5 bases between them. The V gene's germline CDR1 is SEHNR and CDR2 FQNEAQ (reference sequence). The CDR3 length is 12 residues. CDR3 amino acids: CASSLGKYEQYF. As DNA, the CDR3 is TGTGCCAGCAGCTTAGGGAAATACGAGCAGTACTTC. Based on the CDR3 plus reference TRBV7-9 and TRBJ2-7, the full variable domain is DTGVSQNPRHKITKRGQNVTFRCDPISEHNRLYWYRQTLGQGPEFLTYFQNEAQLEKSRLLSDRFSAERPKGSFSTLEIQRTEQGDSAMYLCASSLGKYEQYFGPGTRLTVT.

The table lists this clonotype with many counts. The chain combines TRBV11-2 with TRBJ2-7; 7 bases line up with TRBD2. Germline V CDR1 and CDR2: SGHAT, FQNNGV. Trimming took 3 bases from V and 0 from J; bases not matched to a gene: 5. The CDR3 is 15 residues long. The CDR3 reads CASSFWRGSSYEQYF. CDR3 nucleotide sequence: TGTGCCAGCAGCTTCTGGCGGGGGAGCTCCTACGAGCAGTACTTC.

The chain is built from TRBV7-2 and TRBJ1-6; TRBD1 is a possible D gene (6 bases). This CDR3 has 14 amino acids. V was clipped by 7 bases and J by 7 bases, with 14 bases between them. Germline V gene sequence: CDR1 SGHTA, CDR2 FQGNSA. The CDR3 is CASTAGVYNSPLHF. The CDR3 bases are TGTGCCAGCACCGCAGGGGTGTACAATTCACCCCTCCACTTT.

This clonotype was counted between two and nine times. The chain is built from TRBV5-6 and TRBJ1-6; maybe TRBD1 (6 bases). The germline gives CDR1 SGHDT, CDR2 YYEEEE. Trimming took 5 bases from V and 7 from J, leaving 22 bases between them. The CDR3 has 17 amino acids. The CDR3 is CASSSTIRGFENSPLHF. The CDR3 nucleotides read TGTGCCAGCAGTTCCACTATCAGGGGTTTTGAAAATTCACCCCTCCACTTT.

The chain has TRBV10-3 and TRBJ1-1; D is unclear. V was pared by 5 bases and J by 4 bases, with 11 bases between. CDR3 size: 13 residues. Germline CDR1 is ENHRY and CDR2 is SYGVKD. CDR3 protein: CAISSLLGTEAFF. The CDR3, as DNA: TGTGCCATCAGTAGTCTATTGGGCACTGAAGCTTTCTTT.

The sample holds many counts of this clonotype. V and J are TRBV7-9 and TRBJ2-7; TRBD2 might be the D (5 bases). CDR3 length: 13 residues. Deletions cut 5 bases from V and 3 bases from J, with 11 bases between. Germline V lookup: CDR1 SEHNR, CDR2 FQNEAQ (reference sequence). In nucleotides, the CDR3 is TGTGCCAGCAGCCCCCCGGGGTACTACGAGCAGTACTTC. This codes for CASSPPGYYEQYF.

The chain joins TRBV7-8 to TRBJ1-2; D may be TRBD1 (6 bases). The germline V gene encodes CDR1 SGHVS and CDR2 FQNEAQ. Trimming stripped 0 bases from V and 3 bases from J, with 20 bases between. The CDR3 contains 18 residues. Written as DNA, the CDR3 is TGTGCCAGCAGCTTAGCTAACCTACCGGGTGAGGGGGACTATGGCTACACCTTC. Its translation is CASSLANLPGEGDYGYTF.

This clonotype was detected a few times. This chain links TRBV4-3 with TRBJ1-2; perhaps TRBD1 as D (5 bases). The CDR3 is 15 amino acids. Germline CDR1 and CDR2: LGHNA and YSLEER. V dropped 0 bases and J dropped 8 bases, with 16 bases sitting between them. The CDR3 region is CASSQDRAGFDGYTF. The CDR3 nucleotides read TGCGCCAGCAGCCAAGATCGGGCAGGGTTCGACGGCTACACCTTC.

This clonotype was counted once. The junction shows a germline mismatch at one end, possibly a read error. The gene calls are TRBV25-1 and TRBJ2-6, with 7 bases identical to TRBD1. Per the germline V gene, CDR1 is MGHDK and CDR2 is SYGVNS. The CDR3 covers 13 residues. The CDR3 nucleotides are TGTGCCAGCAGTGATACCGGGACAGCCCTTGAAGCTTTC. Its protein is CASSDTGTALEAF. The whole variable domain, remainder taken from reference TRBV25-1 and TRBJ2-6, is EADIYQTPRYLVIGTGKKITLECSQTMGHDKMYWYQQDPGMELHLIHYSYGVNSTEKGDLSSESTVSRIRTEHFPLTLESARPSHTSQYLCASSDTGTALEAFGAGSRLTVL.

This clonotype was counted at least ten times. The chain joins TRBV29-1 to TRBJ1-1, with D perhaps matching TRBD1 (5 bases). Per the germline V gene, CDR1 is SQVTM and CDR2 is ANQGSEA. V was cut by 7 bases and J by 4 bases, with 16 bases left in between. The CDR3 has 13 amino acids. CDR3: CSGVSEGTTEAFF. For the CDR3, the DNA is TGCAGCGGGGTCTCTGAGGGGACCACTGAAGCTTTCTTT.

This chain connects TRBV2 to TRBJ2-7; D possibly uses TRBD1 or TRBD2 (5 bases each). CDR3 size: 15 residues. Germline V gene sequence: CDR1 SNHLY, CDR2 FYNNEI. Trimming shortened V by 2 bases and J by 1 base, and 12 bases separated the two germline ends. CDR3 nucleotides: TGTGCCAGCAGTGAATACGGGGACCCTTCCTACGAGCAGTACTTC. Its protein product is CASSEYGDPSYEQYF.

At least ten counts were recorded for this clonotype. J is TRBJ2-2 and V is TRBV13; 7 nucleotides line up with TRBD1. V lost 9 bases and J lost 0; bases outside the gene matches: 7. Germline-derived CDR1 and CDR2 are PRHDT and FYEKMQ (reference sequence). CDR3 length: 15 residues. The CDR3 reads CASTEGQTNTGELFF. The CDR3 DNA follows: TGTGCCAGTACCGAGGGACAGACGAACACCGGGGAGCTGTTTTTT.

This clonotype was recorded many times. In DNA, the CDR3 is TGCGCCAGCAGCAAGCAGGGGACGGTTGGTTATGGCTACACCTTC. Amino acid sequence: CASSKQGTVGYGYTF. The V call is TRBV5-1, the J call TRBJ1-2, with D possibly TRBD1 on 6 matching bases. Trimming removed 4 bases at V and 5 bases at J, with 18 bases between. Germline values: CDR1 SGHRS, CDR2 YFSETQ. The CDR3 consists of 15 residues.

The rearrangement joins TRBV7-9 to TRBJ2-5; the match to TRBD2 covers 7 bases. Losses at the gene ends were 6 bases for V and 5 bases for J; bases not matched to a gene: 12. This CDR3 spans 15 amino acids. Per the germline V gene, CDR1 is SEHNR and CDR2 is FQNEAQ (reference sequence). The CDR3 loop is CASSYSNLGGETQYF. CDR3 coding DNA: TGTGCCAGCAGTTACTCGAACTTGGGGGGGGAGACCCAGTACTTC.

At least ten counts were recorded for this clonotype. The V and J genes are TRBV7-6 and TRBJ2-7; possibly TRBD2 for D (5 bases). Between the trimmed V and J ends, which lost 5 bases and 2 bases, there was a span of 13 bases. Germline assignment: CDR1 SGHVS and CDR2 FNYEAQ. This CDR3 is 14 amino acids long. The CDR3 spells CASSMGDGTYEQYF. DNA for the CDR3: TGTGCCAGCAGCATGGGAGACGGTACCTACGAGCAGTACTTC.

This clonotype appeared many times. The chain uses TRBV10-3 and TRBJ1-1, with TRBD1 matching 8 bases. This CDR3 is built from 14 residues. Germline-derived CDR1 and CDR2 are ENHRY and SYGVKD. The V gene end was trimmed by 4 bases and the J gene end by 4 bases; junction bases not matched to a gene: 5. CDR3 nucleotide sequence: TGTGCCATCAGTGGGACAGGGTTCGGCACTGAAGCTTTCTTT. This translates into CAISGTGFGTEAFF.

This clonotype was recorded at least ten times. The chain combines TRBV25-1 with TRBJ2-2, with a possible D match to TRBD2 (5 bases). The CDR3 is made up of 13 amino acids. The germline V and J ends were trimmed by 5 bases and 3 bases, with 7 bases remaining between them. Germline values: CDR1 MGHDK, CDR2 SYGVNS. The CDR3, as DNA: TGTGCCAGCAGTCGGCGGGACACCGGGGAGCTGTTTTTT. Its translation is CASSRRDTGELFF.

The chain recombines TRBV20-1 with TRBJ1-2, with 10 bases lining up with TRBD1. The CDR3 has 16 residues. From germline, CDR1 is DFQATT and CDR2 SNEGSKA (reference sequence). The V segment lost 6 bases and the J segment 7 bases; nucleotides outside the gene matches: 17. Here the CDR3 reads CSARMGDRGPGAGYTF. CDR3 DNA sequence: TGCAGTGCCCGGATGGGGGACAGGGGACCTGGTGCTGGCTACACCTTC.

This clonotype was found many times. CDR3 DNA: TGCGCCAGCAGCTTTCCAGACCCGGGGGTCGAGACCCAGTACTTC. Residues: CASSFPDPGVETQYF. The chain combines TRBV5-1 with TRBJ2-5; the D gene is possibly TRBD2 (6 bases). CDR1 is SGHRS and CDR2 is YFSETQ in the germline V gene. This CDR3 is 15 amino acids long. V gave up 2 bases and J gave up 5 bases, with 16 bases separating them.